There are a few counts of the clone carrying this T cell receptor beta chain. Its target is unknown. Reverse transcribing all isolated RNA meant expressed TCRB transcripts were sequenced. Some 3.6 million reads on average were seen across naive, central memory and regulatory T cell samples. The method was immunoSEQ multiplex PCR; TCRdb's version includes in-frame clones alone and lacks a portion of them. The repertoire holds roughly 290,000 clones, with 15% as singletons. Trimming cost V 5 bases and J 10 bases, with 21 bases left between them. The CDR3 runs to 15 residues. Germline V gene data show CDR1 as MDHEN and CDR2 as SYDVKM. The sample originates from a study of beta chain features in type 1 diabetes. Overall study findings and caveats: When Type 1 diabetes patients were examined, their TCRB CDR3s proved moderately but significantly shorter in all four CD4+ subsets.

The V gene is TRBV28, the J gene TRBJ2-1; D possibly corresponds to TRBD1 (6 bases). The receptor's source is a man aged 18-30 years with type 1 diabetes. Sequenced: naive CD4+ T cells from blood. CDR3 residues: CASSPPGQPPREQFF. CDR3 DNA: TGTGCCAGCAGTCCCCCTGGACAGCCGCCCCGGGAGCAGTTCTTC.